This T cell receptor beta chain was profiled in a study of T-cell reconstitution after alpha-beta-depleted transplantation in children. The authors prepared the TCRbeta library with unique molecular identifiers. TCRdb reanalysed the PCR reads using MiXCR and keeps one entry per CDR3 protein. The data show about 110,000 distinct CDR3 sequences, with approximately 6% seen just once and roughly 20% held by the top ten. This clonotype was counted ten times or more. The ends were cut back, 5 bases at V and 15 bases at J, with 5 bases in the middle. The CDR3 loop spans 8 amino acids. The chain uses TRBV12-3 or TRBV12-4 and TRBJ2-1; D not certain. The clonotype was recovered from a male patient aged 2 to 10 who had a stem cell transplant for acute lymphoblastic leukemia, so the T cells may come from the graft donor. The sequencing used PBMCs, mostly from graft donor cells, collected 360 days after TCRalphabeta/CD19-depleted stem cell transplant. The CDR3 region is CASSLGFF. The DNA of the CDR3 is TGTGCCAGCAGTCTCGGGTTCTTC.